Listed below are T cell receptor beta chains from one sample, sequenced in a study of blood T cell repertoires in COVID-19. TCRdb's copy holds only in-frame clones and misses some; the assay was immunoSEQ multiplex PCR. The sample records tens of thousands of clones, approximately 88% being singletons. Source material: peripheral blood. All receptors derive from a man aged 50 to 60 with active COVID-19. The CDR3 runs from the conserved cysteine through the conserved F or W. The order of the fields is CDR3 length, clone size, D gene, V gene, J gene, CDR3 protein, CDR3 DNA. The D gene is left open where the match is weak. The size field is filled for only some rows; it gives once, few, many or a size class.

15,NA,NA,TRBV12-1,TRBJ2-7,CASIFGGRSSYEQYF,TGTGCCAGCATTTTTGGGGGCAGAAGCTCCTACGAGCAGTACTTC
14,NA,NA,TRBV7-2,TRBJ1-1,CASSLRGGHTEAFF,TGTGCCAGCAGCTTAAGGGGGGGGCACACTGAAGCTTTCTTT
14,once,NA,TRBV3-1/TRBV3-2,TRBJ1-6,CASSRREANSPLHF,TGTGCCAGCAGCCGCAGGGAAGCTAATTCACCCCTCCACTTT
13,NA,NA,TRBV6-5,TRBJ2-1,CASSKQKYNEQFF,TGTGCCAGCAGCAAGCAAAAGTACAATGAGCAGTTCTTC
16,NA,TRBD2,TRBV7-9,TRBJ2-1,CASSLGLAGNYNEQFF,TGTGCCAGCAGCTTGGGACTAGCGGGGAATTACAATGAGCAGTTCTTC
12,NA,NA,TRBV28,TRBJ1-2,CASSGRGFGYTF,TGTGCCAGCAGTGGACGAGGGTTCGGCTACACCTTC
14,NA,NA,TRBV11-1,TRBJ2-2,CASSFNPDTGELFF,TGTGCCAGCAGCTTTAACCCAGACACCGGGGAGCTGTTTTTT
15,NA,NA,TRBV6-2/TRBV6-3,TRBJ2-3,CASSYSRTSTDTQYF,TGTGCCAGCAGTTACTCCCGAACTAGCACAGATACGCAGTATTTT
12,few,NA,TRBV28,TRBJ1-4,CASSYRLKGLFF,TGTGCCAGCAGCTACAGACTAAAAGGGCTGTTTTTT
14,NA,TRBD2,TRBV2,TRBJ2-2,CASGSGRAFGELFF,TGTGCCAGCGGTAGCGGGAGGGCCTTCGGGGAGCTGTTTTTT
14,NA,NA,TRBV7-9,TRBJ1-1,CASSLAEGSTEAFF,TGTGCCAGCAGCTTAGCGGAGGGAAGCACTGAAGCTTTCTTT
13,NA,NA,TRBV11-2,TRBJ2-3,CASSLDVTFTQTF,TGTGCCAGCAGCTTAGATGTTACTTTCACCCAAACTTTT
15,NA,TRBD2,TRBV5-1,TRBJ2-5,CASSLEGGAWETQYF,TGCGCCAGCAGCTTGGAGGGAGGGGCGTGGGAGACCCAGTACTTC
15,NA,TRBD2,TRBV6-2/TRBV6-3,TRBJ2-1,CASSYSLQRETEQFF,TGTGCCAGCAGTTACTCGCTCCAGCGGGAGACTGAGCAGTTCTTC
16,NA,TRBD1,TRBV10-3,TRBJ2-3,CAISDPGQGGRDTQYF,TGTGCCATCAGTGACCCGGGACAGGGAGGAAGAGATACGCAGTATTTT
17,NA,NA,TRBV28,TRBJ1-5,CASSLGVQGSDNQPQHF,TGTGCCAGCAGTTTAGGGGTACAGGGTTCTGACAATCAGCCCCAGCATTTT